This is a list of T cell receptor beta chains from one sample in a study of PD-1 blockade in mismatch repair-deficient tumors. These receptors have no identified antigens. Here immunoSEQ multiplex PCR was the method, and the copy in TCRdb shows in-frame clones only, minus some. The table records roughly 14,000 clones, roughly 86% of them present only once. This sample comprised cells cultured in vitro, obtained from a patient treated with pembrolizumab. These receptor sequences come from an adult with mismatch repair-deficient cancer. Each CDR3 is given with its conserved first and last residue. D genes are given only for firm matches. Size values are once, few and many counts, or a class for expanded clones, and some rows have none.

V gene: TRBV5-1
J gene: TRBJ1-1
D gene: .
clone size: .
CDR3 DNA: TGCGCCAGCAGCTTGGGCCTACCCAGGGTGGGGAACACTGAAGCTTTCTTT
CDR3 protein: CASSLGLPRVGNTEAFF

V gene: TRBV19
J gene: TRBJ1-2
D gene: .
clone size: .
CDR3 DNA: TGTGCCAGTAGTTTCCGGGAGGAAGGTGGCTACACCTTC
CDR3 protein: CASSFREEGGYTF

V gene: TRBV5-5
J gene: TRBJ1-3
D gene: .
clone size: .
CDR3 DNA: TGTGCCAGCAGCTCCTCCGGGGGATCTGGAAACACCATATATTTT
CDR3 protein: CASSSSGGSGNTIYF

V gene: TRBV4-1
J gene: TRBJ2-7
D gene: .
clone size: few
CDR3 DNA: TGCGCCAGCAGCCAAGAGCAGTTGAGTCGCGAGCAGTACTTC
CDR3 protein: CASSQEQLSREQYF

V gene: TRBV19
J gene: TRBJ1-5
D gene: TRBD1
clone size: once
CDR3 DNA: TGTGCCAGTTCTCCCGGGACAGGGGCGAATCAGCCCCAGCATTTT
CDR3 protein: CASSPGTGANQPQHF

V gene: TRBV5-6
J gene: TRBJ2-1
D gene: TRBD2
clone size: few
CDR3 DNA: TGTGCCAGCAGCGGGGGACTAGCGGCAAGCTCCTACAATGAGCAGTTCTTC
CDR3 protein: CASSGGLAASSYNEQFF

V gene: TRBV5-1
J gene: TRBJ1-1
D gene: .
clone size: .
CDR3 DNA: TGCGCCAGCAGCTTTCAGGGAGCCCTCAGGGAAGCTTTCTTT
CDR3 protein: CASSFQGALREAFF

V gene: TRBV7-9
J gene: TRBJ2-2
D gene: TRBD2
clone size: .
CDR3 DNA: TGTGCCAGCATCCTAGGGGCTAGCGGGAGTCCGGACACCGGGGAGCTGTTTTTT
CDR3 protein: CASILGASGSPDTGELFF

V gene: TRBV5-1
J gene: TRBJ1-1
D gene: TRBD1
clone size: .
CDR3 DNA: TGCGCCAGCAGCCTACAGGGGGCTAAGGGCACTGAAGCTTTCTTT
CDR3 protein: CASSLQGAKGTEAFF

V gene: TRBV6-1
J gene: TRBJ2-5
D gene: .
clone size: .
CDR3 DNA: TGTGCCAGCAGTGTAGAGTGGGGTTCGATCCAGTACTTC
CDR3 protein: CASSVEWGSIQYF

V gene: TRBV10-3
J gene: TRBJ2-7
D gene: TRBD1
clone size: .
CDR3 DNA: TGTGCCGTCATGGGACAGGTCTACGAGCAGTACTTC
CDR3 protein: CAVMGQVYEQYF

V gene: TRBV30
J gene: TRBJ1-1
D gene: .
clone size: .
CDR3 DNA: TGTGCCTGGACGGGACGGAGAGAAGCTTTCTTT
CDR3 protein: CAWTGRREAFF

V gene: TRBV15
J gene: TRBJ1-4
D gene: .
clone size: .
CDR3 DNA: TGTGCCACCAGCAGGGCGTATGAAAAACTGTTTTTT
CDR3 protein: CATSRAYEKLFF

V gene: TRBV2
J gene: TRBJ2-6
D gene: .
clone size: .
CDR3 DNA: TGTGCCAGCAGTGAAGGGGAACGAGCTGGGGCCAACGTCCTGACTTTC
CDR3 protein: CASSEGERAGANVLTF

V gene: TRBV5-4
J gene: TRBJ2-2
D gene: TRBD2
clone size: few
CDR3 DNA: TGTGCCAGCAGCTCGGGACTAGCGGGAGTATTCGGGGAGCTGTTTTTT
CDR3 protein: CASSSGLAGVFGELFF

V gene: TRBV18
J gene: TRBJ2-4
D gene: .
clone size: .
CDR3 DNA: TGTGCCAGCTCACTTTTCCCCAGATCTCTAGCCAAAAACATTCAGTACTTC
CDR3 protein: CASSLFPRSLAKNIQYF

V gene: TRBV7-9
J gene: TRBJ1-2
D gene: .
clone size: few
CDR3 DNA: TGTGCCAGCAGCTTAGTTTTAGGGGCGCCTCAAGGCTATGGCTACACCTTC
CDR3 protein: CASSLVLGAPQGYGYTF

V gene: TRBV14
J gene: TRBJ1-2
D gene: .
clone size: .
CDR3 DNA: TGTGCCAGCGGACCTACCCCGACGGAGTTCTATGGCTACACCTTC
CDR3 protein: CASGPTPTEFYGYTF

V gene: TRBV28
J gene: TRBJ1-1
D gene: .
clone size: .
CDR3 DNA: TGTGCCAGCAGTTTAAAGTTGCAGGGCCGTGAAGCTTTCTTT
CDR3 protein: CASSLKLQGREAFF

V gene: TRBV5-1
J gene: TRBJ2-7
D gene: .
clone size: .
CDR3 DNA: TGCGCCAGCAGCTTAAGGGTTTTAGGGGAGCAGTACTTC
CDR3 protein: CASSLRVLGEQYF

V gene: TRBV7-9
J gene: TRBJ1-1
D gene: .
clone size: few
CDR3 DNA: TGTGCCAGCAGCACCGTGGGAGGGGGGAACACTGAAGCTTTCTTT
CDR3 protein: CASSTVGGGNTEAFF

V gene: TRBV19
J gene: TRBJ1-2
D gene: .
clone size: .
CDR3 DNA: TGTGCCAGTAGTATCCTCGCAGGTCATGGCTACACCTTC
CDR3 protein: CASSILAGHGYTF

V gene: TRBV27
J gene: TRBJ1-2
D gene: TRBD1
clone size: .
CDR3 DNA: TGTGCCAGCAGTTTATCCGCCGCCCGGGACAGGGGAACCGCTAACTATGGCTACACCTTC
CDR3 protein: CASSLSAARDRGTANYGYTF

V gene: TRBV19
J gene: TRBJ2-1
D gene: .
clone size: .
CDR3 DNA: TGTGCCAGTAGTATAGTTGGCTCATACAATGAGCAGTTCTTC
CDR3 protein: CASSIVGSYNEQFF

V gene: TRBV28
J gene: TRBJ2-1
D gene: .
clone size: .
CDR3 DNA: TGTGCCAGCAGTTTTGTTGCGGGTCCCTACAATGAGCAGTTCTTC
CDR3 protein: CASSFVAGPYNEQFF

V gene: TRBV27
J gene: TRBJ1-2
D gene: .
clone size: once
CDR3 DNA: TGTGCCAGCAGGTCCGGGACATCCGAACGGGGCTACACCTTC
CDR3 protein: CASRSGTSERGYTF

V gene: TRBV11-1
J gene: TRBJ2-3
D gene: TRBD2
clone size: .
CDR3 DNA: TGTGCCAGCAGCGTAACTAGCGGGAGGTTACCCACAGATACGCAGTATTTT
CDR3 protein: CASSVTSGRLPTDTQYF

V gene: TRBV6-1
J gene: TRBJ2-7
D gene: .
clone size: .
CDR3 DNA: TGTGCCAGCTCCCCCGGGAGATACTCCTACGAGCAGTACTTC
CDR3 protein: CASSPGRYSYEQYF

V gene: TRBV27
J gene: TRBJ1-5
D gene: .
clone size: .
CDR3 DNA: TGTGCCAGCAGTCCTCTAGGTTCCAATCAGCCCCAGCATTTT
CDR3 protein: CASSPLGSNQPQHF

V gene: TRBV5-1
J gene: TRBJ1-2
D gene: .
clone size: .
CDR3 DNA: TGCGCCAGCAGCTTGGAAGGCTATGGCTACACCTTC
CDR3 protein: CASSLEGYGYTF

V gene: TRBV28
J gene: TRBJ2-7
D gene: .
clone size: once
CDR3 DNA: TGTGCCAGCAGTTTCCCTCCCTCCTACGAGCAGTACTTC
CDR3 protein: CASSFPPSYEQYF

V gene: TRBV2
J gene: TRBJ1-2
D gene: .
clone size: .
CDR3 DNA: TGTGCCAGCAGTGTCAGGGGATCCGGCTACACCTTC
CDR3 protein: CASSVRGSGYTF

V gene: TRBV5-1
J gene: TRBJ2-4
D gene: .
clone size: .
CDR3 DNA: TGCGCCAGCAGCTTGGGGGGATTAGCCAAAAACATTCAGTACTTC
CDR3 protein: CASSLGGLAKNIQYF

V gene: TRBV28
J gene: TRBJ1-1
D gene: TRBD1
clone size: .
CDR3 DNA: TGTGCCAGCAGTTTAAGGGGACAGGTGAACACTGAAGCTTTCTTT
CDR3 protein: CASSLRGQVNTEAFF

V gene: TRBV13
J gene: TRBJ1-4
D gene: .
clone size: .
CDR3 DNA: TGTGCCAGCAGCTTAACCCCCAGGGTGGTTAATGAAAAACTGTTTTTT
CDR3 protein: CASSLTPRVVNEKLFF

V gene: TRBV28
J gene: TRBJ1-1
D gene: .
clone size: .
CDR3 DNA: TGTGCCAGCAGTACCATGGGCACTGAAGCTTTCTTT
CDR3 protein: CASSTMGTEAFF

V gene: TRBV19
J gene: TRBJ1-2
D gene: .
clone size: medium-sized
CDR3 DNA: TGTGCCAGTAGTGGGGCATCACAGGTTGGCTATGGCTACACCTTC
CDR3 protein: CASSGASQVGYGYTF

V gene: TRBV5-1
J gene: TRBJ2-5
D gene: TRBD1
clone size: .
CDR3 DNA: TGCGCCAGCAGCAGACTACCGGGACAGGGACTCCAAGAGACCCAGTACTTC
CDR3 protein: CASSRLPGQGLQETQYF

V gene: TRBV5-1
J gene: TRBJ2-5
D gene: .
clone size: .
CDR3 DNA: TGCGCCAGCAGCTCTACGGGACGGCTCCAAGAGACCCAGTACTTC
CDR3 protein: CASSSTGRLQETQYF

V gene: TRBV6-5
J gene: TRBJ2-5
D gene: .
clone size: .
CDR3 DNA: TGTGCCAGCAGTACGCGGGACCCCTTGGGGACCCAGTACTTC
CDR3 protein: CASSTRDPLGTQYF

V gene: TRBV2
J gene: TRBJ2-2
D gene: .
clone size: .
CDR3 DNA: TGTGCCAGCAAGAGGGGCAGCGAGAACGGGGAGCTGTTTTTT
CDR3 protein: CASKRGSENGELFF

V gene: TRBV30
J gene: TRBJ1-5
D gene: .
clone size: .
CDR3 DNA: TGTGCCTGGAGTGTACGGTCAACAAACGATCAGCCCCAGCATTTT
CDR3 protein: CAWSVRSTNDQPQHF

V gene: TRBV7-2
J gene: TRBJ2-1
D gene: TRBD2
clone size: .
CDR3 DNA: TGTGCCAGCAGCTCCTTAGCGGGCTCCTACAATGAGCAGTTCTTC
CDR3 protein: CASSSLAGSYNEQFF

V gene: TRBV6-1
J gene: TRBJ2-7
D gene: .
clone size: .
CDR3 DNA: TGTGCCAGCAGTGAAGAAGTCCCTGACAGTTTCTATTACGAGCAGTACTTC
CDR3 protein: CASSEEVPDSFYYEQYF

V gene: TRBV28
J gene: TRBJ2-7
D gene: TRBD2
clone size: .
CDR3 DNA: TGTGCCAGCAGTTTAGCGGTAGCGGGGGCCTACGAGCAGTACTTC
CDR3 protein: CASSLAVAGAYEQYF

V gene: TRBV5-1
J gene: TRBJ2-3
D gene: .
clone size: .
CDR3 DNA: TGCGCCAGCAGCTTGGATGGGGACCCACGCACAGATACGCAGTATTTT
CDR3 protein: CASSLDGDPRTDTQYF

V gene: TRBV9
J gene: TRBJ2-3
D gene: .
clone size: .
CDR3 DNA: TGTGCCAGATGGCGAGATACGCAATATTTT
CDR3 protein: CARWRDTQYF